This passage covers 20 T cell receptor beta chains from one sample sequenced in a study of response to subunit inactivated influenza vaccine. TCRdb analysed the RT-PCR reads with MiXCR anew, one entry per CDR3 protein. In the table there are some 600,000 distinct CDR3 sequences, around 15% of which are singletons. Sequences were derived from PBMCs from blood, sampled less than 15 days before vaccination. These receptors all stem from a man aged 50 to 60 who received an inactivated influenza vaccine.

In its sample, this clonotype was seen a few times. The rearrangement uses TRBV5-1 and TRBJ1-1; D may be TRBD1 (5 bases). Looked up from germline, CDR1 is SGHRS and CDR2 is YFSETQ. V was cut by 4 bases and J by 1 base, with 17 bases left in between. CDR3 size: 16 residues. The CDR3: CASSRMGGYSNTEAFF. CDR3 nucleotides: TGCGCCAGCAGCCGGATGGGGGGTTACTCGAACACTGAAGCTTTCTTT.

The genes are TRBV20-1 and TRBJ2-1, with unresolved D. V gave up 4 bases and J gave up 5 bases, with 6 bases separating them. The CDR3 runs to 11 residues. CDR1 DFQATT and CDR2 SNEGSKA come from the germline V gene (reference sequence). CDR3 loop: CSANKHNEQFF. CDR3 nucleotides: TGCAGTGCTAACAAGCACAATGAGCAGTTCTTC.

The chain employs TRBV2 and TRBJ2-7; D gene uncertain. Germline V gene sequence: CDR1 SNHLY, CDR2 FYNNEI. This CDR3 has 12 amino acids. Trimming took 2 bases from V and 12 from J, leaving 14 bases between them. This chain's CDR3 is CASSESNTQRYF. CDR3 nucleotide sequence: TGTGCCAGCAGTGAATCCAACACCCAGAGGTACTTC.

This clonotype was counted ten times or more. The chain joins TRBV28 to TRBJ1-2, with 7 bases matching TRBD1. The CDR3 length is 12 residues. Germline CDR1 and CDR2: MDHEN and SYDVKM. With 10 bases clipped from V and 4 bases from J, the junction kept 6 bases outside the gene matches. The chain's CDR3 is CATRGQSYGYTF. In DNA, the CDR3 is TGTGCCACCCGGGGACAGAGCTATGGCTACACCTTC.

In DNA form, the CDR3 reads TGCAGCTCCGGGACTAGGAGTCACTACGAGCAGTACTTC. Translation gives CSSGTRSHYEQYF. The chain combines TRBV20-1 with TRBJ2-7; TRBD2 matches at 8 bases. CDR1 and CDR2 (germline): DFQATT, SNEGSKA (reference sequence). This CDR3 contains 13 residues.

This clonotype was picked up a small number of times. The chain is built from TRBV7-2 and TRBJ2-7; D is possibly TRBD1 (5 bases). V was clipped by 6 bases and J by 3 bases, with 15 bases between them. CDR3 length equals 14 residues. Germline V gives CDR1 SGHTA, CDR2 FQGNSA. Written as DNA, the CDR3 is TGTGCCAGCAGGCAAGGGGATCTCAACTACGAGCAGTACTTC. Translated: CASRQGDLNYEQYF.

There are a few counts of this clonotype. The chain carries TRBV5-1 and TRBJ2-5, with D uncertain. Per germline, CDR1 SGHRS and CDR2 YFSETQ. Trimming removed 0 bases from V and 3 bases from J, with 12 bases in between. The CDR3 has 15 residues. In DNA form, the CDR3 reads TGCGCCAGCAGCTTGGCGTCACCGCGTGAAGAGACCCAGTACTTC. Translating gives CASSLASPREETQYF.

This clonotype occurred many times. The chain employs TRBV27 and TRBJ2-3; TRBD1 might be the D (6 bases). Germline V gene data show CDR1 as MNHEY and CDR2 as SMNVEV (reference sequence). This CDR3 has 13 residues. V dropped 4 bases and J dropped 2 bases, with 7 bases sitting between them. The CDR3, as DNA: TGTGCCAGCAGTTACAGGGTCACAGATACGCAGTATTTT. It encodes CASSYRVTDTQYF.

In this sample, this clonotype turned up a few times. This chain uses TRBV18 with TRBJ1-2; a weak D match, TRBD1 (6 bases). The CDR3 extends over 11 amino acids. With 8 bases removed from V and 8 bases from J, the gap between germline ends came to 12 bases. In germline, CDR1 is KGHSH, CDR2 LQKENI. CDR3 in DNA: TGTGCCAGCAGCCCAGGGGACGGCTACACCTTC. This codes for CASSPGDGYTF.

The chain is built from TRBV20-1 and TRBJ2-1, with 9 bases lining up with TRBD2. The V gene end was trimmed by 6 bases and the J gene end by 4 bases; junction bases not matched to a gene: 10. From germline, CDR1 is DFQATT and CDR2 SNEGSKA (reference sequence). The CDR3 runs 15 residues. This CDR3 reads CSAAISGSRYNEQFF. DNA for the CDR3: TGCAGTGCAGCAATTAGCGGGAGTCGGTACAATGAGCAGTTCTTC.

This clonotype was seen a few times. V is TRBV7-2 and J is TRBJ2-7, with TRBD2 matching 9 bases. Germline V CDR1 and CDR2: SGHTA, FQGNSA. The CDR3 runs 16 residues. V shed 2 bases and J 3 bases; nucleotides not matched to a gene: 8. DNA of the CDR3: TGTGCCAGCAGCTTAAGAGCTAGCGGGACCTACTACGAGCAGTACTTC. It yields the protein CASSLRASGTYYEQYF.

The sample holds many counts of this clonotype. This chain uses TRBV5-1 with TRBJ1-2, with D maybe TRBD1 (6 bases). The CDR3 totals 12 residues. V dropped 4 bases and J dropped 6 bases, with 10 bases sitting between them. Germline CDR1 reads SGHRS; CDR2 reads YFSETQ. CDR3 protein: CASSAGADGYTF. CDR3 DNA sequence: TGCGCCAGCAGCGCAGGGGCGGATGGCTACACCTTC.

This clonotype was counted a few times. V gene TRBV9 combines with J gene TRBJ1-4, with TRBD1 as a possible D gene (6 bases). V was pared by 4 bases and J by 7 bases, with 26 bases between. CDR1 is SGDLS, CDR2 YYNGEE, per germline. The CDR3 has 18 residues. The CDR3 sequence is CASSLEGGGGLSGEKLFF. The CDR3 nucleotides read TGTGCCAGCAGCCTCGAGGGGGGTGGGGGATTGAGTGGTGAAAAACTGTTTTTT. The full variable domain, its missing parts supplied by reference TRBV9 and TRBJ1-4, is DSGVTQTPKHLITATGQRVTLRCSPRSGDLSVYWYQQSLDQGLQFLIQYYNGEERAKGNILERFSAQQFPDLHSELNLSSLELGDSALYFCASSLEGGGGLSGEKLFFGSGTQLSVL.

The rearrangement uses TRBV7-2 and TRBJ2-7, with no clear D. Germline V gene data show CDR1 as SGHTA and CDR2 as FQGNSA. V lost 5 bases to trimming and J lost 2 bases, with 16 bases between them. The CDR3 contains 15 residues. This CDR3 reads CASSPSADPAYEQYF. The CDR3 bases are TGTGCCAGCAGCCCCTCGGCGGACCCCGCCTACGAGCAGTACTTC.

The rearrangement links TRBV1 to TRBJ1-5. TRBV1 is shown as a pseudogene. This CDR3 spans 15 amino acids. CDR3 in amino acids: CTSSQDTGSNQPQHF. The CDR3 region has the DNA TGCACCAGCAGCCAAGACACGGGTAGCAATCAGCCCCAGCATTTT.

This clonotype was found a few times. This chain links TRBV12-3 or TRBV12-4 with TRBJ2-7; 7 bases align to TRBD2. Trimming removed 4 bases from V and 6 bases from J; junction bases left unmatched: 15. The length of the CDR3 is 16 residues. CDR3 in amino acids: CASSSAGARTRGEQYF. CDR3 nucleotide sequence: TGTGCCAGCAGTTCCGCGGGAGCGAGGACTAGGGGCGAGCAGTACTTC.

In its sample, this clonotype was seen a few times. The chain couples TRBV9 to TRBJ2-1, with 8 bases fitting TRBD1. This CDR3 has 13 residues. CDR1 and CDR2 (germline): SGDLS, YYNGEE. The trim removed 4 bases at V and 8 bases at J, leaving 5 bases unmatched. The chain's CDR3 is CASSTDRGYEQFF. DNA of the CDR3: TGTGCCAGCAGCACTGACAGGGGTTATGAGCAGTTCTTC.

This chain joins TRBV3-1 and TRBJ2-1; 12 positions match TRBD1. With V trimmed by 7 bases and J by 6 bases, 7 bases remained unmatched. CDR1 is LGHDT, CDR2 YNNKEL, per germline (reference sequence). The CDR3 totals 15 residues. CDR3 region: CASNLRDRGPNEQFF. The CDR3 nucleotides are TGTGCCAGCAACCTCCGGGACAGGGGGCCCAATGAGCAGTTCTTC.

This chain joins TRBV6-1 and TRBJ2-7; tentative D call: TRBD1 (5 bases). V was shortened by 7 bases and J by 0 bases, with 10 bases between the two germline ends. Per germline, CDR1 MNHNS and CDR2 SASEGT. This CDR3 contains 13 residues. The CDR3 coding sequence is TGTGCCAGCAAAAGGGGAAGCTCCTACGAGCAGTACTTC. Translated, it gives CASKRGSSYEQYF.

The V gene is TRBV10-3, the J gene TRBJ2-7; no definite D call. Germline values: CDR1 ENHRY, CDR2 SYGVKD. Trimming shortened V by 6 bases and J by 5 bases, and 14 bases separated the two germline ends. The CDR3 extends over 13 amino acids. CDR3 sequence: CAIRRLGSHEQYF. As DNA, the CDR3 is TGTGCCATCAGGAGACTTGGTTCCCACGAGCAGTACTTC.